A single sample gave rise to the 32 T cell receptor beta chains below, sequenced in a study of post-analysis software for immune sequencing data. The TCR beta cDNA libraries carried unique molecular identifiers. TCRdb passed the PCR reads through MiXCR, listing each CDR3 protein once. The profile covers hundreds of thousands of distinct CDR3 sequences, with roughly 29% appearing a single time and roughly 0.54% taken by the ten largest. Their antigens are not known. Findings and limits, study-wide: Patients used about five TRBV segments, including TRBV5-6, TRBV5-1 and TRBV20-1, more often than controls.

The sample consisted of blood. These receptors came from a girl aged 5 to 17 with multiple sclerosis.

This clonotype was detected only a few times. The J gene is TRBJ2-1, the V gene TRBV6-2 or TRBV6-3; D is perhaps TRBD1 or TRBD2 (6 bases each). CDR3 length: 15 residues. The germline gives CDR1 MNHEY, CDR2 SVGEGT. V lost 0 bases, J lost 8 bases, and 14 bases lay in between. CDR3 in amino acids: CASSYSGGWWDEQFF. CDR3 in DNA: TGTGCCAGCAGTTACTCGGGGGGCTGGTGGGATGAGCAGTTCTTC.

The chain employs TRBV15 and TRBJ1-5; D remains ambiguous. Between the trimmed V and J ends, which lost 1 base and 9 bases, there was a span of 7 bases. CDR1 and CDR2 from the germline V gene are LNHNV and YYDKDF (reference sequence). The CDR3 has 12 residues. In DNA, the CDR3 is TGTGCCACCAGCAGAGGTGAGGCGCCCCAGCATTTT. Amino acids: CATSRGEAPQHF.

This clonotype was found a few times. The chain is built from TRBV20-1 and TRBJ2-3; D not resolved. In germline, CDR1 is DFQATT, CDR2 SNEGSKA (reference sequence). The CDR3 has 10 residues. Trimming removed 4 bases from V and 5 bases from J, with 4 bases in between. In DNA form, the CDR3 reads TGCAGTGCTAAGAGAGATACGCAGTATTTT. Translation gives CSAKRDTQYF.

For the CDR3, the DNA is TGTGCCAGCAGTTTTGGGCAGGGTCTGAAGGGCACCTTC. Translating it yields CASSFGQGLKGTF. J is TRBJ1-2 and V is TRBV28; maybe TRBD1 (5 bases). Germline V CDR1 and CDR2: MDHEN, SYDVKM. V shed 3 bases and J shed 13 bases, with 18 bases lying between them. The CDR3 spans 13 residues.

This clonotype was detected a few times. V is TRBV25-1 and J is TRBJ2-7; perhaps TRBD1 as D (6 bases). Trimming cost V 7 bases and J 6 bases, with 16 bases left between them. This CDR3 spans 13 amino acids. The germline gives CDR1 MGHDK, CDR2 SYGVNS. The CDR3 sequence is CASMAPGHFEQYF. CDR3 nucleotides: TGTGCCAGCATGGCCCCGGGACACTTCGAGCAGTACTTC.

The V and J genes are TRBV11-2 and TRBJ1-4; weak D call: TRBD1 (5 bases). CDR1 and CDR2 (germline): SGHAT, FQNNGV. V was trimmed by 1 base and J by 6 bases, leaving 15 bases between them. The CDR3 length is 16 residues. The CDR3 DNA is TGTGCCAGCAGCTTAGTCGTCGGTCAGGGCGATGAAAAACTGTTTTTT. Translated: CASSLVVGQGDEKLFF.

The chain joins TRBV18 to TRBJ2-7, with D possibly called TRBD1 or TRBD2 (5 bases each). The germline CDR1 and CDR2 sequences are KGHSH and LQKENI. CDR3 length equals 12 residues. The V gene lost 6 bases and the J gene lost 7 bases, with 13 bases spanning the gap. The CDR3 coding sequence is TGTGCCAGCTCTCAAAATGGGGGTGAGCAGTACTTC. Translation gives CASSQNGGEQYF.

Only a few counts were recorded for this clonotype. The rearrangement links TRBV5-1 to TRBJ1-1; TRBD1 matches at 8 bases. V lost 8 bases, J lost 0 bases, and 3 bases stayed unmatched. The CDR3 runs 13 residues. Germline lookup yields CDR1 SGHRS and CDR2 YFSETQ. CDR3 in DNA: TGCGCCAGTACGACAGGGGTGAACACTGAAGCTTTCTTT. This codes for CASTTGVNTEAFF.

This clonotype was counted many times. V is TRBV20-1 and J is TRBJ2-1; 8 bases are a match to TRBD1. Germline values: CDR1 DFQATT, CDR2 SNEGSKA (reference sequence). The ends lost 2 bases at V and 5 bases at J; junction bases unmatched: 5. CDR3 length: 14 amino acids. The CDR3 DNA follows: TGCAGTGCTAGAATGGACAGGGCCCACAATGAGCAGTTCTTC. As protein: CSARMDRAHNEQFF.

The CDR3 here is CASCPQEISSYNSPLHF. The CDR3 DNA follows: TGTGCCAGCTGCCCACAGGAGATAAGCTCCTATAATTCACCCCTCCACTTT. The chain has TRBV7-8 and TRBJ1-6, with D perhaps TRBD1 (5 bases). V lost 8 bases and J lost 0, with 17 bases in between. Germline CDR1 reads SGHVS; CDR2 reads FQNEAQ. This CDR3 has 17 amino acids.

Concerning this clonotype: Being one base from a much bigger clone, this may be a read error. J is TRBJ1-2 and V is TRBV29-1; TRBD1 aligns across 9 bases. The germline gives CDR1 SQVTM, CDR2 ANQGSEA. The CDR3 runs 13 residues. CDR3 region: CSVENRGRVGHTF. CDR3 in DNA: TGCAGCGTTGAAAACAGGGGGCGCGTTGGCCACACCTTC.

This clonotype came up a few times. The rearrangement joins TRBV4-2 to TRBJ2-6; the match to TRBD1 covers 8 bases. The CDR3 runs to 17 residues. J lost 3 bases, V lost 4 bases, and 8 bases had no gene match. Looked up from germline, CDR1 is LGHNA and CDR2 is YNFKEQ. The CDR3 DNA is TGTGCCAGCAGCCGCTTGGCAGGGGGCGTTGGGGCCAACGTCCTGACTTTC. It yields the protein CASSRLAGGVGANVLTF.

This clonotype appeared once. The chain couples TRBV28 to TRBJ1-2, with 7 bases identical to TRBD1. V lost 2 bases to trimming and J lost 7 bases; unmatched junction nucleotides: 7. CDR3 length: 14 residues. Germline CDR1 is MDHEN and CDR2 is SYDVKM. The CDR3 sequence: CASSLIGGWSGYTF. The DNA for the CDR3 is TGTGCCAGCAGTTTAATAGGGGGCTGGAGTGGCTACACCTTC.

CDR3: CASSLGLNQETQYF. The CDR3 bases are TGTGCCAGCTCACTTGGACTGAACCAAGAGACCCAGTACTTC. This chain uses TRBV18 with TRBJ2-5; TRBD2 might be the D (5 bases). The germline V gene has CDR1 KGHSH and CDR2 LQKENI. Between the trimmed V and J ends, which lost 4 bases and 0 bases, there was a span of 9 bases. This CDR3 has 14 amino acids. The full variable domain, rest sourced from reference TRBV18 and TRBJ2-5, is NAGVMQNPRHLVRRRGQEARLRCSPMKGHSHVYWYRQLPEEGLKFMVYLQKENIIDESGMPKERFSAEFPKEGPSILRIQQVVRGDSAAYFCASSLGLNQETQYFGPGTRLLVL.

This rearrangement joins TRBV19 to TRBJ1-5, with D unresolved. The germline V and J ends were trimmed by 1 base and 3 bases, with 7 bases remaining between them. Per the germline V gene, CDR1 is LNHDA and CDR2 is SQIVND (reference sequence). The CDR3 runs to 14 residues. The CDR3 DNA reads as TGTGCCAGTAGTATAGGGCAGTTCAATCAGCCCCAGCATTTT. Its protein is CASSIGQFNQPQHF. Looking up the rest from reference TRBV19 and TRBJ1-5 gives the full variable domain: DGGITQSPKYLFRKEGQNVTLSCEQNLNHDAMYWYRQDPGQGLRLIYYSQIVNDFQKGDIAEGYSVSREKKESFPLTVTSAQKNPTAFYLCASSIGQFNQPQHFGDGTRLSIL.

This rearrangement joins TRBV19 to TRBJ1-5; the D gene is possibly TRBD1 (5 bases). Germline V gene data show CDR1 as LNHDA and CDR2 as SQIVND (reference sequence). The CDR3 is made up of 13 amino acids. Trimming removed 2 bases from V and 7 bases from J, with 9 bases in between. CDR3 in DNA: TGTGCCAGTAGTATAATCGCAGGGCAGCCCCAGCATTTT. Protein product: CASSIIAGQPQHF. The full variable domain, completed using reference TRBV19 and TRBJ1-5, is DGGITQSPKYLFRKEGQNVTLSCEQNLNHDAMYWYRQDPGQGLRLIYYSQIVNDFQKGDIAEGYSVSREKKESFPLTVTSAQKNPTAFYLCASSIIAGQPQHFGDGTRLSIL.

Details on this clonotype: A much larger clone differs from this one at a single base, so this may be a read error. This chain links TRBV5-1 with TRBJ2-5; D is unresolved. The CDR3 length is 15 residues. In germline, CDR1 is SGHRS, CDR2 YFSETQ. The CDR3 region is CASSLSLATQEAQYF. The CDR3 DNA sequence: TGCGCCAGCAGCTTGAGCTTGGCGACCCAAGAGGCCCAGTACTTC.

This clonotype came up a few times. The chain uses TRBV29-1 and TRBJ1-1; no clear D. This CDR3 contains 13 residues. Trimming cost V 3 bases and J 0 bases, with 8 bases left between them. CDR1 is SQVTM and CDR2 is ANQGSEA in the germline V gene. Here the CDR3 reads CSVDVRMNTEAFF. The CDR3 DNA follows: TGCAGCGTTGACGTACGGATGAACACTGAAGCTTTCTTT.

This clonotype has more than one count but fewer than ten. The rearrangement links TRBV12-3 or TRBV12-4 to TRBJ2-1; D perhaps matches TRBD1 (6 bases). V was shortened by 6 bases and J by 5 bases, with 17 bases between the two germline ends. This CDR3 comprises 15 residues. The CDR3 sequence is CASSPWPGENNEQFF. The CDR3 region has the DNA TGTGCCAGCAGCCCGTGGCCAGGGGAAAACAATGAGCAGTTCTTC.

In the case of this clonotype: A junction end diverges from the germline sequence, so it may reflect a read error. V and J are TRBV20-1 and TRBJ2-1; the D is unclear. CDR1 is DFQATT and CDR2 is SNEGSKA in the germline V gene (reference sequence). This CDR3 region has 13 residues. CDR3 residues: CSARVDARNEPFF. For the CDR3, the DNA is TGCAGTGCTAGGGTTGACGCGCGAAATGAGCCGTTCTTC.

The chain couples TRBV4-3 to TRBJ1-4, with 8 bases lining up with TRBD1. The CDR3 sequence is 15 residues long. V trimming: 4 bases; J trimming: 8 bases; junction bases outside the gene matches: 9. Germline V CDR1 and CDR2: LGHNA, YSLEER. The CDR3 DNA reads TGCGCCAGCAGCCGAGCCCGGGACAGGAGGGAAAAACTGTTTTTT. This encodes CASSRARDRREKLFF.

This clonotype was detected a few times. The rearrangement uses TRBV15 and TRBJ1-1, with D maybe TRBD1 (5 bases). V lost 1 base to trimming and J lost 1 base, with 7 bases between them. Per germline, CDR1 LNHNV and CDR2 YYDKDF (reference sequence). The CDR3 is made up of 14 amino acids. Written as DNA, the CDR3 is TGTGCCACCAGCAGAGGGGGCCCGAACACTGAAGCTTTCTTT. This sequence encodes CATSRGGPNTEAFF.

In its sample, this clonotype was seen many times. The rearrangement joins TRBV7-2 to TRBJ1-5; the match to TRBD1 covers 8 bases. The ends lost 1 base at V and 0 bases at J; junction bases unmatched: 5. CDR1 is SGHTA, CDR2 FQGNSA, per germline. The CDR3 sequence is 17 residues long. The CDR3 reads CASSLVVTGDSNQPQHF. The CDR3 coding sequence is TGTGCCAGCAGCTTAGTAGTGACAGGGGATAGCAATCAGCCCCAGCATTTT.

This chain uses TRBV4-1 with TRBJ1-6; 7 nucleotides align to TRBD1. The ends lost 7 bases at V and 14 bases at J; junction bases unmatched: 8. From germline, CDR1 is MGHRA and CDR2 YSYEKL. The length of the CDR3 is 12 residues. The CDR3 spells CASISPRGALHF. DNA for the CDR3: TGCGCCAGCATTTCACCCAGGGGGGCCCTCCACTTT.

The rearrangement links TRBV20-1 to TRBJ2-3; D is uncertain. CDR1 is DFQATT, CDR2 SNEGSKA, per germline (reference sequence). CDR3 length: 13 amino acids. V was clipped by 7 bases and J by 3 bases, with 14 bases between them. The CDR3 DNA is TGCAGTGGGGTTTGGGTTTCAACAGATACGCAGTATTTT. It yields the protein CSGVWVSTDTQYF.

The sample holds one count of this clonotype. The J gene is TRBJ2-3, the V gene TRBV10-1; no reliable D call. V was trimmed by 3 bases and J by 10 bases, leaving 14 bases between them. Germline CDR1 reads WNHNN; CDR2 reads SYGVQD (reference sequence). The CDR3 contains 13 residues. The chain's CDR3 is CASSEGTPVPQYF. The CDR3 DNA reads as TGCGCCAGCAGTGAAGGTACCCCAGTACCGCAGTATTTT.

This clonotype has more than one count but fewer than ten. The J gene is TRBJ1-6, the V gene TRBV20-1; D is unresolved. Germline lookup yields CDR1 DFQATT and CDR2 SNEGSKA (reference sequence). This CDR3 spans 12 amino acids. V was trimmed by 0 bases and J by 9 bases, leaving 6 bases between them. CDR3 DNA: TGCAGTGCTAGAGATAGTGCTTCACCCCTCCACTTT. This encodes CSARDSASPLHF.

The table lists this clonotype with many counts. The chain has TRBV20-1 and TRBJ2-5, with D maybe TRBD2 (6 bases). With 3 bases removed from V and 8 bases from J, the gap between germline ends came to 16 bases. The CDR3 length is 13 residues. Germline V lookup: CDR1 DFQATT, CDR2 SNEGSKA (reference sequence). The CDR3 spells CSASDGGGETQYF. DNA for the CDR3: TGCAGTGCTAGTGACGGGGGAGGAGAAACCCAGTACTTC.

On this clonotype itself: The junction does not match germline at one end; this may be a read error. The CDR3 spells CASSLGGTDTRYF. CDR3 bases: TGTGCCAGCAGCTTGGGGGGCACAGATACGCGGTATTTT. The chain couples TRBV7-2 to TRBJ2-3; D is perhaps TRBD1 or TRBD2 (6 bases each). Germline V gives CDR1 SGHTA, CDR2 FQGNSA. CDR3 length: 13 residues.

This sequence joins TRBV20-1 and TRBJ1-6, with D perhaps matching TRBD1 (6 bases). With 5 bases removed from V and 5 bases from J, the gap between germline ends came to 19 bases. The germline gives CDR1 DFQATT, CDR2 SNEGSKA (reference sequence). The CDR3 contains 16 residues. CDR3 sequence (DNA): TGCAGTGCTGTGGGACACTCTCTATATGATAATTCACCCCTCCACTTT. It codes for CSAVGHSLYDNSPLHF.

The rearrangement uses TRBV7-9 and TRBJ1-1; D may be TRBD1 (6 bases). Trimming took 5 bases from V and 2 from J, leaving 15 bases between them. CDR3 size: 15 residues. Germline CDR1 and CDR2: SEHNR and FQNEAQ (reference sequence). The CDR3 DNA reads as TGTGCCAGCAGCCACCCCGGCAGGGGCAACACTGAAGCTTTCTTT. Its protein product is CASSHPGRGNTEAFF.

The V call is TRBV14, the J call TRBJ2-1, with 15 bases identical to TRBD2. The CDR3 covers 16 residues. J gave up 12 bases and V 3 bases, and 9 bases lay outside the gene matches. Germline CDR1 reads SGHDN; CDR2 reads FVKESK. The CDR3 region is CASSHRRTSGRGTQFF. Here the CDR3 DNA reads TGTGCCAGCAGCCACAGACGGACTAGCGGGAGGGGAACGCAGTTCTTC.